The 7 T cell receptor beta chains below were found in one sample sequenced in a study of T cell responses to AZD1222 COVID-19 vaccine. This table comes from immunoSEQ multiplex PCR, and its TCRdb copy is limited to in-frame clones, with some not included. The sample has some 140,000 clones, about 93% seen once. This sample comprised peripheral blood, obtained on day 0 of AZD1222 vaccination. The source is an adult in good health.

V and J are TRBV2 and TRBJ2-7; D is unclear. V lost 4 bases, J lost 4 bases, and 17 bases lay in between. The germline gives CDR1 SNHLY, CDR2 FYNNEI. This CDR3 contains 15 residues. CDR3: CASSVLRPALYEQYF. The CDR3 DNA reads as TGTGCCAGCAGTGTCCTCCGACCCGCTCTATACGAGCAGTACTTC.

The genes are TRBV9 and TRBJ2-7; maybe TRBD1 (6 bases). Germline V gene data show CDR1 as SGDLS and CDR2 as YYNGEE. V was clipped by 4 bases and J by 5 bases, with 16 bases between them. There are 14 residues in the CDR3. CDR3 sequence: CASSRTQGLDEQYF. As DNA, the CDR3 is TGTGCCAGCAGCCGAACACAGGGTCTGGACGAGCAGTACTTC.

The chain joins TRBV5-5 to TRBJ2-7; 7 positions match TRBD1. The CDR3 is 14 residues long. Germline values: CDR1 SGHKS, CDR2 YYEKEE (reference sequence). The trim removed 2 bases at V and 6 bases at J, leaving 8 bases unmatched. The CDR3 bases are TGTGCCAGCAGCTTTACCGGGACAGATGTCGAGCAGTACTTC. Translation: CASSFTGTDVEQYF.

The chain joins TRBV11-2 to TRBJ1-6, with D unresolved. The CDR3 runs to 16 residues. V gave up 0 bases and J gave up 6 bases, with 12 bases separating them. Per germline, CDR1 SGHAT and CDR2 FQNNGV. The CDR3 sequence is CASSLDLWPVNSPLHF. The DNA for the CDR3 is TGTGCCAGCAGCTTAGATCTCTGGCCGGTTAATTCACCCCTCCACTTT.

This rearrangement joins TRBV19 to TRBJ1-5; 7 nucleotides line up with TRBD1. CDR3 length equals 17 residues. Germline CDR1 LNHDA, CDR2 SQIVND (reference sequence). V dropped 5 bases and J dropped 0; count of bases not matched to a gene: 10. The CDR3 bases are TGTGCCAGTAGTGTGACAGGGAAAGTCTATAGCAATCAGCCCCAGCATTTT. It translates to CASSVTGKVYSNQPQHF.

This clone was counted once. V is TRBV3-1 (or the pseudogene TRBV3-2) and J is TRBJ2-3; 9 bases are a match to TRBD2. This CDR3 is built from 16 residues. Unmatched junction bases numbered 6, after V lost 3 bases and J lost 2 bases. The V gene's germline CDR1 is LGHDT and CDR2 YNNKEL (reference sequence). In DNA form, the CDR3 reads TGTGCCAGCAGCCATGAAAGCGGGGGGACCACAGATACGCAGTATTTT. Translation: CASSHESGGTTDTQYF.

The rearrangement uses TRBV6-1 and TRBJ2-7; 8 nucleotides agree with TRBD1. Trimming at V came to 2 bases and at J to 8 bases, leaving 14 bases not matched to a gene. Germline CDR1 and CDR2: MNHNS and SASEGT. The CDR3 totals 16 residues. DNA for the CDR3: TGTGCCAGCAGTGAATCCTGGGACAGGTCCCCCTTGAAGCAGTACTTC. It specifies CASSESWDRSPLKQYF.